The sequence of this T cell receptor beta chain was determined in a study of blood T cell repertoires in COVID-19. Study information: Researchers got acute and convalescent COVID-19 samples from the United States, Italy and Spain. PBMCs, B-cell-depleted T cells, or T cells provided the cDNA or gDNA that made up the material.

Per the original methods: Estimation of nucleated cell counts was performed using reference gene primer amplification. Produced via immunoSEQ multiplex PCR; TCRdb's table is partial and in-frame only. V and J calls and clone size come straight from that table; D and trimming were deduced from the DNA. The sample carries approximately 150,000 clones, 60% to 85% recorded once. The CDR3 runs to 13 residues. Between the trimmed V and J ends, which lost 4 bases and 3 bases, there was a span of 10 bases. The germline gives CDR1 SGHNT, CDR2 YYREEE (reference sequence). The source of this sequence is a man aged 50 to 60 with acute or convalescent COVID-19. Sequenced input: peripheral blood. This sequence joins TRBV5-4 and TRBJ2-5, with TRBD2 as a possible D gene (7 bases). The CDR3 region is CASSRGAEETQYF. The CDR3 DNA sequence: TGTGCCAGCAGCCGGGGGGCGGAAGAGACCCAGTACTTC.